This T cell receptor (beta chain) appears in the sequencing data of a study of CD8 T cells in ankylosing spondylitis (dated by TCRdb to the late 2010s). Turning to the overall study: The study profiled T cell receptor beta repertoires in healthy donors and ankylosing spondylitis patients to find disease-linked TCR variants. The full study cohort comprised 25 ankylosing spondylitis patients and over a hundred healthy donors. Peripheral blood was sampled, and synovial fluid was additionally collected from ankylosing spondylitis patients. What the work shows at the level of the full study, not this receptor alone: Some TCR beta motif variants had previously been reported in synovial fluid and blood of reactive arthritis patients, which suggested common disease-initiation mechanisms. Blood from ankylosing spondylitis patients appeared to be characterized by a TCR beta motif made up of 8 or 9 highly homologous amino acid variants. The disease-linked clones had a CD8+ phenotype and were found at relatively low frequencies in peripheral blood. Significant enrichment of the disease-linked clones was reported in matched synovial fluid samples from ankylosing spondylitis patients.

The sequencer listed for this sample is Illumina HiSeq 2500. Quantitative 5'-RACE with molecular barcodes was the method used to prepare the TCR beta libraries. Turning to the authors' computational methods: A new computational method based on a probabilistic model of VDJ rearrangement was used to identify disease-linked TCR variants. The public reads were quality trimmed at Q25 with fastp and then assembled into clones with MiXCR by TCRdb, keeping productive beta chains. Each CDR3 protein gets just one entry, which takes the most common genes and DNA from the rows behind it. TCRdb's processing, not the study's, gives the V and J calls here. This sample is represented by some 800,000 distinct CDR3 sequences; about an eighth of them were singletons. The leading ten clones occupy roughly 0.51% of the sample. The germline ends are 10 bases apart after V is trimmed by 4 bases and J by 4 bases. The germline V gene sets CDR1 to SQVTM and CDR2 to ANQGSEA. Inclusive of the bounding cysteine and phenylalanine, the CDR3 is 12 residues long. The kept DNA is CDR3 alone, 36 bases in frame from the first base.

This clonotype has only one observation. It has no known antigen specificity. No base quality values were provided; no much bigger clone lies one nucleotide off. A single read constitutes weak evidence. The chain is encoded by TRBV29-1 joined to TRBJ2-5, and TRBD2 may be the D gene, going by 5 matching bases. The sequence was obtained from a male donor with ankylosing spondylitis. The sequencing input was blood, either unsorted or a sorted T cell fraction (not recorded which). The sequenced DNA is TGCAGCGTTGCACCCGAGGGAGAGACCCAGTACTTC. This gives the protein CSVAPEGETQYF.